The present entry profiles one T cell receptor (beta chain) with its context. No antigen is known for it. At one boundary the junction diverges from the germline segment, which might be a read error. CDR1 MNHNS and CDR2 SASEGT were looked up in the germline V gene. Including the terminal cysteine and phenylalanine, the CDR3 comprises 14 residues. This entry keeps only the CDR3 DNA: 42 bases, framed from base 1. These data originate in a study of metastatic and nonmetastatic thyroid tumors (dated by TCRdb to the early 2020s). With respect to the entire study: Repertoires were compared across peripheral blood and tumor or nodule tissue samples from malignant and benign thyroid patients. Study-wide findings and limitations: In both blood and tumor samples, TCR beta diversity was reported to be significantly higher in malignant tumors than in benign nodules.

No patient had received any treatment before thyroid surgery. Using T-cell receptor beta sequencing, the researchers looked back retrospectively at clinical samples from patients, gathered between about 2011 and 2019. Library prep was done by PCR. The data were produced on an Illumina HiSeq 4000. High-throughput sequencing was used to profile the TCR beta-chain CDR3 region of every patient. In the paper's pipeline: A classifier to discriminate distant-metastatic papillary thyroid cancer patients was built from CDR3 differences across clinicopathological groups. To measure repertoire diversity the researchers used the Shannon index, while the Morisita-Horn index served to gauge how similar the tumor and blood repertoires were. TCRdb ran its own pipeline on the public reads, namely fastp trimming at Q25 and MiXCR clone calling, and kept in-frame beta chains. Here the V and J calls rest on TCRdb's processing, not on the authors' analysis. The sample table shows fewer than 40,000 clones, and about 15% are seen once. The ten largest clonotypes hold around a fifth of the sample.

The sequenced sample consisted of blood. Rearrangement joined TRBV6-1 to TRBJ2-7, with the D gene not confidently named. This receptor was identified in a male donor with papillary thyroid cancer or a benign thyroid nodule (not recorded which). Some clones in this sample may be carry-over from other donors' samples. The CDR3 region reads CARREFDGYYEKYF. Read as DNA, the sequence is TGTGCCAGGAGAGAGTTTGACGGTTATTACGAGAAGTACTTC.